This T cell receptor (beta chain) emerged from a study of T-cell reconstitution after alpha-beta-depleted transplantation in children. Study conclusions and caveats: Day-60 TCRbeta diversity that was high in some patients was derived from surviving recipient T cells and thymic progenitors. T cells produced anew were the main source of T-cell counts and diversity one year after transplant. After transplant, at about two months, alpha-beta T cells were reportedly derived from several hundred expanded graft clones.

A TCRbeta library incorporating unique molecular identifiers was prepared. TCRdb processed the PCR reads anew with MiXCR; each CDR3 protein has one entry. The sample carries about 6,100 distinct CDR3 sequences, around 15% recorded once. With respect to this clonotype: The antigen remains undetermined.

The CDR3 length is 15 residues. Looked up from germline, CDR1 is GTSNPN and CDR2 is SVGIG (reference sequence). V was pared by 5 bases and J by 1 base, with 17 bases between. The sequenced sample was PBMCs, mostly from graft donor cells, obtained 60 days after TCRalphabeta/CD19-depleted stem cell transplant. The chain recombines TRBV30 with TRBJ1-2, with TRBD1 as a possible D gene (5 bases). This receptor was identified in a male patient younger than 18 who had a stem cell transplant for acute myeloid leukemia, so the T cells may come from the graft donor. CDR3 nucleotide sequence: TGTGCCTGGGTGTGGCCCGGGACGGTTAACTATGGCTACACCTTC. Residues: CAWVWPGTVNYGYTF.